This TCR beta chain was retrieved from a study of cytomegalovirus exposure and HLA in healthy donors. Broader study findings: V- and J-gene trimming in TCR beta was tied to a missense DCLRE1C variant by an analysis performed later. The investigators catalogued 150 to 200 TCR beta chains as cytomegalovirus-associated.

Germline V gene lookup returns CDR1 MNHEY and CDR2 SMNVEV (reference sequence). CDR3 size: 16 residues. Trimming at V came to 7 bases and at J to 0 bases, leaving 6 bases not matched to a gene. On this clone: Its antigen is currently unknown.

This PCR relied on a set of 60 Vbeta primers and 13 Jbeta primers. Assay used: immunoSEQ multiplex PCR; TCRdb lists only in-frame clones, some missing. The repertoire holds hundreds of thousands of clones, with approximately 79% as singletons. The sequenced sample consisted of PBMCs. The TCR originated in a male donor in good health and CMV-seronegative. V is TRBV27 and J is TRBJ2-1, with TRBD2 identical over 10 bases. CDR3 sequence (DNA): TGTGCCAGCACTCGGACTAGCGGTAGCTCCTACAATGAGCAGTTCTTC. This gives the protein CASTRTSGSSYNEQFF.